The 9 T cell receptor beta chains below come from one sample, sequenced in a study of blood T cells in healthy people across ages. A sample-barcoded 5' primer and a J-beta primer mix were used in a second PCR of roughly 7 to 12 cycles. TCRdb passed the 5' RACE reads through MiXCR, listing each CDR3 protein once. Of 650,000 to 900,000 distinct CDR3 sequences listed, around two thirds are singletons. Sequencing was performed on blood. The receptor source for this set is a man aged 30 to 45 in good health.

The V and J genes are TRBV15 and TRBJ2-4; 8 nucleotides line up with TRBD1. The tail of the sequence fits TRBJ2-7 better, so the J call may be wrong. In germline, CDR1 is LNHNV, CDR2 YYDKDF (reference sequence). This CDR3 comprises 14 residues. CDR3 in DNA: TGTGCCACCAGCGACCGGACAGGGAACTACGAGCAGTACTTC. Its translation: CATSDRTGNYEQYF.

The V call is TRBV29-1, the J call TRBJ2-7; a possible D gene is TRBD1 (8 bases). CDR3 length: 13 amino acids. Germline CDR1 reads SQVTM; CDR2 reads ANQGSEA. The V end lost 4 bases, the J end lost 2 bases, and 12 bases lay between the germline ends. The CDR3 DNA is TGCAGCGTTGCAGCGGGACAGGCCTACGAGCAGTACTTC. It specifies CSVAAGQAYEQYF.

This clonotype turned up a few times. The rearrangement uses TRBV5-1 and TRBJ1-1; perhaps TRBD1 as D (5 bases). CDR3 size: 14 residues. Germline CDR1 and CDR2: SGHRS and YFSETQ. Trimming removed 5 bases at V and 5 bases at J, with 16 bases between. The CDR3 DNA is TGCGCCAGCAGAGTCTCCGAGGGGCTGACTGAAGCTTTCTTT. Translated: CASRVSEGLTEAFF.

V usage is TRBV5-1 and J usage is TRBJ2-3; TRBD2 matches at 9 bases. The germline CDR1 and CDR2 sequences are SGHRS and YFSETQ. After removal of 0 bases from V and 9 bases from J, the junction contained 11 bases not matched to a gene. The CDR3 runs to 16 residues. The CDR3 nucleotides are TGCGCCAGCAGCTTGGCAGGAGCTAGCGGGGAAGGAACGCAGTATTTT. Translation: CASSLAGASGEGTQYF.

Remarks on this clonotype: Its ends do not fully match the called genes, so a read error is possible. This chain joins TRBV3-1 and TRBJ2-6, with 9 bases that match TRBD2. Germline CDR1 and CDR2: LGHDT and YNNKEL (reference sequence). The CDR3 spans 19 residues. The CDR3 sequence is CASSPGASGASSGANALTF. The CDR3 nucleotides are TGTGCCAGCAGCCCCGGGGCTAGCGGGGCGAGCTCTGGGGCCAACGCCCTGACTTTC.

The V call is TRBV7-2, the J call TRBJ1-1, with TRBD1 as a possible D gene (6 bases). The V end was cut by 3 bases, the J end by 0 bases, with 17 bases between. Germline CDR1 and CDR2: SGHTA and FQGNSA. This CDR3 spans 17 amino acids. The CDR3 DNA is TGTGCCAGCAGCTTGAAGGCCGGACAGACGATGAACACTGAAGCTTTCTTT. Its protein product is CASSLKAGQTMNTEAFF.

J is TRBJ2-7 and V is TRBV12-3 or TRBV12-4; the D gene is possibly TRBD2 (6 bases). The J call may be mistaken, given a closer DNA end match to TRBJ2-5. The CDR3 is made up of 14 amino acids. CDR3 nucleotide sequence: TGTGCCAGCAGTCTCCTGACTAGTAGCGAGACCCAGTACTTC. Translated, it gives CASSLLTSSETQYF.

This clonotype was detected a few times. This rearrangement joins TRBV3-1 to TRBJ2-6; D is possibly TRBD1 or TRBD2 (5 bases each). Trimming cost V 4 bases and J 1 base, with 17 bases left between them. This CDR3 comprises 18 residues. Germline CDR1 and CDR2: LGHDT and YNNKEL (reference sequence). In nucleotides, the CDR3 is TGTGCCAGCAGCCGCCCGTGGGGGTTTGGGTCTGGGGCCAACGTCCTGACTTTC. This gives the protein CASSRPWGFGSGANVLTF.

This clonotype was counted between two and nine times. The rearrangement uses TRBV7-2 and TRBJ2-3; D ambiguous. Germline V CDR1 and CDR2: SGHTA, FQGNSA. V dropped 1 base and J dropped 0 bases, with 8 bases sitting between them. The CDR3 runs to 15 residues. CDR3 coding DNA: TGTGCCAGCAGCTTAGACTACACGAGCACAGATACGCAGTATTTT. Protein product: CASSLDYTSTDTQYF.